Only one count was recorded for the clone carrying this T cell receptor beta chain. The antigen is unknown. The data were obtained in a study of shared clonotypes between healthy human individuals. Partitioning of CD4+ cells yielded a CD45RA+ naive subset and a CD45RA-negative memory subset. The CDR3 consists of 17 residues. V was shortened by 6 bases and J by 1 base, with 20 bases between the two germline ends. The germline V gene has CDR1 SGHDN and CDR2 FVKESK. Overall study results and limits: Sample collection involved blood only; tissue repertoires are likely different. A few donors had approximately 4.6% of their naive CD4 clonotypes in common.

Original analysis: In the immunoSEQ data, sequences were junction-only and lacked quality scores, so filtering differed. The repertoire was sequenced with immunoSEQ multiplex PCR; TCRdb's copy has only in-frame clones and lacks some. V and J calls and clone size are as listed in that table; D and trimming were resolved from the DNA. The sample holds around 2.1 million clones, almost 96% seen once. This TCR derives from a man aged 18 to 35 in good health. The chain has TRBV14 and TRBJ2-3, with D possibly called TRBD1 or TRBD2 (5 bases each). Input material: naive CD4+ T cells sorted from blood. Specified subset: CD45RA+ positively selected. The CDR3 bases are TGTGCCAGCAGTCCACTGCAGGGACGTCACGGCACAGATACGCAGTATTTT. It translates to CASSPLQGRHGTDTQYF.